The rows below give T cell receptor beta chains drawn from one sample of a study of identical twins. TCRdb recomputed calls from the 5' RACE reads with MiXCR, one row per CDR3 protein. This sample has about 660,000 distinct CDR3 sequences, with 8% to 9% found just once. These data were likewise used in another study, on yellow fever vaccine responses in identical twins.

The specimen was PBMCs. Source of these receptors: a woman aged 18-35 years in good health. CDR3s include the opening cysteine and the closing phenylalanine or tryptophan. D genes are given only for firm matches. Rows give clone size only sometimes, using once, few, many, or a class for an expanded clone.

D,J,length,V,size,CDR3,DNA
-,TRBJ2-2,14,TRBV27,few,CATARVWNTGELFF,TGTGCCACCGCTAGGGTGTGGAACACCGGGGAGCTGTTTTTT
-,TRBJ1-1,13,TRBV5-1,many,CASSFQMDTEAFF,TGCGCCAGCAGCTTCCAGATGGACACTGAAGCTTTCTTT
-,TRBJ2-1,19,TRBV3-1,many,CASSQGSTSLVGSYNEQFF,TGTGCCAGCAGCCAAGGGTCCACTAGCTTGGTTGGGTCCTACAATGAGCAGTTCTTC
-,TRBJ2-3,17,TRBV4-2,many,CASSQDDGGIGTDTQYF,TGTGCCAGCAGCCAAGATGACGGCGGGATAGGCACAGATACGCAGTATTTT
TRBD1,TRBJ2-7,15,TRBV15,many,CATSEDRGHRYEQYF,TGTGCCACCAGCGAAGACAGGGGGCATCGCTACGAGCAGTACTTC
TRBD1,TRBJ2-7,14,TRBV5-1,many,CASSFDPGGYEQYF,TGCGCCAGCAGCTTTGACCCAGGGGGCTACGAGCAGTACTTC
TRBD2,TRBJ2-7,17,TRBV2,-,CASSGGTNSGGLLEQYF,TGTGCCAGCAGTGGTGGTACAAACAGCGGGGGTCTCCTCGAGCAGTACTTC
TRBD2,TRBJ2-1,17,TRBV24-1,-,CATSDFGLAGVLNEQFF,TGTGCCACCAGTGATTTTGGACTAGCGGGAGTGTTGAATGAGCAGTTCTTC
TRBD2,TRBJ2-3,14,TRBV5-6,many,CASSSGLVTDTQYF,TGTGCCAGCAGCTCGGGACTAGTAACAGATACGCAGTATTTT
-,TRBJ1-1,15,TRBV29-1,many,CSVGIGWGQNTEAFF,TGCAGCGTTGGAATCGGTTGGGGCCAGAACACTGAAGCTTTCTTT
-,TRBJ2-1,15,TRBV7-3,few,CASSLTESVYNEQFF,TGTGCCAGCAGCTTAACGGAGTCGGTTTACAATGAGCAGTTCTTC
-,TRBJ1-1,11,TRBV12-3/TRBV12-4,few,CASRGDTEAFF,TGTGCCAGCCGGGGGGACACTGAAGCTTTCTTT
TRBD2,TRBJ2-7,17,TRBV6-5,-,CASSFQRTSGRAYEQYF,TGTGCCAGCAGTTTCCAAAGGACTAGCGGGAGGGCGTACGAGCAGTACTTC
-,TRBJ2-3,13,TRBV7-2,-,CASSPPSTHTQYF,TGTGCCAGCAGCCCCCCATCCACTCATACGCAGTATTTT
-,TRBJ2-2,16,TRBV9,many,CASSPPGGPNTGELFF,TGTGCCAGCAGCCCCCCGGGGGGCCCCAACACCGGGGAGCTGTTTTTT
-,TRBJ2-1,13,TRBV20-1,-,CSASGGLYNEQFF,TGCAGTGCTAGCGGGGGTCTGTACAATGAGCAGTTCTTC
TRBD2,TRBJ2-7,15,TRBV20-1,many,CSASERLAGSYEQYF,TGCAGTGCTAGCGAGAGACTAGCGGGCTCCTACGAGCAGTACTTC
-,TRBJ2-5,16,TRBV7-2,-,CASSLVLGTGRETQYF,TGTGCCAGCAGCTTAGTTTTGGGAACAGGGAGAGAGACCCAGTACTTC
TRBD2,TRBJ2-5,17,TRBV7-2,few,CASSWGSGLAEQETQYF,TGTGCCAGCAGCTGGGGGTCGGGACTAGCGGAACAAGAGACCCAGTACTTC
TRBD1,TRBJ2-1,18,TRBV5-1,many,CASSLGQGRSVSYNEQFF,TGCGCCAGCAGCTTGGGACAGGGAAGGTCGGTCTCCTACAATGAGCAGTTCTTC
TRBD1,TRBJ2-7,15,TRBV5-6,few,CASSLPGQGTYEQYF,TGTGCCAGCAGCCTACCGGGACAGGGAACCTACGAGCAGTACTTC
-,TRBJ2-7,14,TRBV15,-,CATSRAGLGYEQYF,TGTGCCACCAGCAGAGCGGGGCTGGGCTACGAGCAGTACTTC
-,TRBJ2-1,15,TRBV4-3,-,CASSLDQGPYNEQFF,TGCGCCAGCAGCCTAGACCAGGGTCCCTACAATGAGCAGTTCTTC
-,TRBJ2-2,19,TRBV5-6,few,CASSPAITLGPRNTGELFF,TGTGCCAGCAGCCCCGCCATCACTTTGGGGCCTCGAAACACCGGGGAGCTGTTTTTT
-,TRBJ2-7,12,TRBV6-2/TRBV6-3,-,CASSRGPGEQYF,TGTGCCAGCAGTCGTGGGCCGGGCGAGCAGTACTTC
TRBD2,TRBJ2-3,14,TRBV7-2,many,CASSLIAGADTQYF,TGTGCCAGCAGCTTAATAGCGGGAGCCGATACGCAGTATTTT
TRBD1,TRBJ1-1,15,TRBV10-3,few,CAIRGQGAGGTEAFF,TGTGCCATCAGAGGCCAGGGGGCAGGGGGCACTGAAGCTTTCTTT
TRBD1,TRBJ1-1,15,TRBV15,many,CATSREDRGLTEAFF,TGTGCCACCAGCAGGGAGGACAGGGGCCTCACTGAAGCTTTCTTT
-,TRBJ2-7,14,TRBV4-3,once,CASSQDRESYEQYF,TGCGCCAGCAGCCAAGATAGGGAGTCCTACGAGCAGTACTTC
-,TRBJ2-2,13,TRBV12-3/TRBV12-4,few,CASDRGGPGELFF,TGTGCCAGCGACCGAGGTGGTCCCGGGGAGCTGTTTTTT
TRBD1,TRBJ1-2,13,TRBV29-1,many,CSAPRQGADGYTF,TGCAGCGCTCCCCGACAGGGGGCGGATGGCTACACCTTC
-,TRBJ1-5,17,TRBV7-3,-,CASSCNSQRDFNQPQHF,TGTGCCAGCAGCTGTAACTCTCAACGGGACTTCAATCAGCCCCAGCATTTT
-,TRBJ2-3,15,TRBV7-2,many,CATRWILSGADTQYF,TGTGCCACCCGTTGGATTCTATCGGGCGCAGATACGCAGTATTTT
TRBD2,TRBJ2-1,17,TRBV7-7,-,CASSQNPGLASYNEQFF,TGTGCTAGCAGCCAAAACCCGGGACTAGCATCCTACAATGAGCAGTTCTTC
TRBD2,TRBJ2-1,13,TRBV12-5,many,CASGFPSGYEQFF,TGTGCTAGTGGTTTTCCTAGCGGATATGAGCAGTTCTTC
TRBD1,TRBJ2-7,16,TRBV29-1,many,CSVGVGTQGARYEQYF,TGCAGCGTTGGAGTAGGTACCCAGGGGGCGCGATACGAGCAGTACTTC
-,TRBJ2-3,16,TRBV4-3,-,CASSHPGQGGRRTQYF,TGCGCCAGCAGCCACCCCGGACAGGGAGGGAGGAGGACGCAGTATTTT
-,TRBJ2-1,11,TRBV12-3/TRBV12-4,many,CASRVAAEQFF,TGTGCCAGCAGGGTAGCAGCCGAGCAGTTCTTC
TRBD2,TRBJ2-3,16,TRBV2,-,CASSEWLAGGTDTQYF,TGTGCCAGCAGCGAGTGGCTAGCGGGGGGTACAGATACGCAGTATTTT
TRBD1,TRBJ1-2,15,TRBV6-4,few,CASSSRGAGESGYTF,TGTGCCAGCAGTTCCAGGGGGGCTGGGGAGAGTGGCTACACCTTC
TRBD1,TRBJ2-6,17,TRBV12-3/TRBV12-4,few,CASSLYTGASGANVLTF,TGTGCCAGCAGTTTATATACAGGGGCCTCTGGGGCCAACGTCCTGACTTTC
-,TRBJ1-5,12,TRBV29-1,-,CSVLDSNQPQHF,TGCAGCGTTTTGGACAGCAATCAGCCCCAGCATTTT
-,TRBJ2-1,14,TRBV19,-,CATIRGGDSNEQFF,TGTGCCACAATTCGGGGAGGAGACAGCAATGAGCAGTTCTTC
-,TRBJ1-6,16,TRBV15,-,CATSSDRSSYNSPLHF,TGTGCCACCAGCAGTGACAGGAGCTCCTATAATTCACCCCTCCACTTT
-,TRBJ2-1,16,TRBV7-2,-,CASSLVGTQTYNEQFF,TGTGCCAGCAGCTTAGTTGGGACCCAGACCTACAATGAGCAGTTCTTC
-,TRBJ2-5,16,TRBV7-6,few,CASSLTRGMDQETQYF,TGTGCCAGCAGCTTAACCAGGGGTATGGACCAAGAGACCCAGTACTTC
-,TRBJ2-2,17,TRBV4-1,-,CASSQPAGGTLGGELFF,TGCGCCAGCAGCCAACCGGCTGGGGGAACCTTGGGCGGGGAGCTGTTTTTT
TRBD1,TRBJ2-1,17,TRBV15,-,CATSRNRGRVSYNEQFF,TGTGCCACCAGCAGGAACAGGGGGCGCGTCTCCTACAATGAGCAGTTCTTC
-,TRBJ2-5,15,TRBV18,-,CASSPGRRLQETQYF,TGTGCCAGCTCGCCGGGACGGCGCCTCCAAGAGACCCAGTACTTC
-,TRBJ2-1,13,TRBV4-1,many,CASSQEGYNEQFF,TGCGCCAGCAGCCAAGAGGGGTACAATGAGCAGTTCTTC
TRBD2,TRBJ2-1,16,TRBV14,-,CASSQAPPGLGNEQFF,TGTGCCAGCAGCCAAGCCCCCCCGGGACTAGGCAATGAGCAGTTCTTC
TRBD1,TRBJ2-1,15,TRBV13,-,CASSLGTGGPFQQFF,TGTGCCAGCAGCTTAGGGACAGGGGGCCCTTTTCAGCAGTTCTTC
TRBD2,TRBJ2-2,17,TRBV12-3/TRBV12-4,-,CASSFQLAGALTGELFF,TGTGCCAGCAGTTTTCAGCTAGCGGGAGCTTTGACCGGGGAGCTGTTTTTT
-,TRBJ2-2,17,TRBV15,-,CATSRGPGPTNTGELFF,TGTGCCACCAGCAGAGGCCCGGGGCCTACGAACACCGGGGAGCTGTTTTTT
-,TRBJ2-7,17,TRBV6-4,-,CASSDSGGTPNSYEQYF,TGTGCCAGCAGTGACTCCGGGGGGACACCGAACTCCTACGAGCAGTACTTC
TRBD1,TRBJ1-5,17,TRBV15,few,CATSREATGVTNQPQHF,TGTGCCACCAGCAGAGAAGCAACAGGGGTGACGAATCAGCCCCAGCATTTT
-,TRBJ2-1,17,TRBV27,few,CASSLFGGAASYNEQFF,TGTGCCAGCAGTTTATTCGGCGGGGCGGCTTCCTACAATGAGCAGTTCTTC
TRBD2,TRBJ2-1,15,TRBV19,-,CASSISGRLHNEQFF,TGTGCCAGTAGTATCAGCGGGAGGCTGCACAATGAGCAGTTCTTC
-,TRBJ2-7,18,TRBV27,few,CATNPGRLVRGRPYEQYF,TGTGCCACCAACCCCGGGAGACTAGTCCGGGGTAGGCCCTACGAGCAGTACTTC
TRBD1,TRBJ1-6,15,TRBV18,few,CASSPRQGHDSPLHF,TGTGCCAGCTCACCACGACAGGGCCACGATTCACCCCTCCACTTT